The clone carrying this T cell receptor (beta chain) was counted once. The record originates from a study of blood T cell repertoires in COVID-19. Turning to the study itself: Samples of COVID-19 (acute and convalescent) were obtained from the United States, Italy and Spain. The analysed material was cDNA or gDNA that came from T cells, B-cell-depleted T cells, or PBMCs.

Authors' data handling: Counts of nucleated cells, estimated from reference gene primer amplification, were obtained. The protocol was immunoSEQ multiplex PCR, while the TCRdb copy is restricted to in-frame clones and leaves out a portion. V and J calls and clone size follow that table, whereas D and trimming were derived from the DNA. Among about 120,000 clones, around 87% were seen once, and the ten largest hold about 2%. Germline values: CDR1 LNHDA, CDR2 SQIVND (reference sequence). The CDR3 length is 17 residues. V lost 4 bases to trimming and J lost 0 bases; unmatched junction nucleotides: 9. Sequenced: peripheral blood. V is TRBV19 and J is TRBJ2-1; TRBD1 agrees at 7 bases. The sequence was obtained from a woman in her fifties or sixties with acute or convalescent COVID-19. The chain's CDR3 is CASSNEPTGRSYNEQFF. As DNA, the CDR3 is TGTGCCAGTAGTAACGAGCCGACAGGGCGCTCCTACAATGAGCAGTTCTTC.